Sequencing of this TCR beta chain was carried out in a study of Ad26.COV2.S vaccination and SARS-CoV-2 variants. Background on the study: The trial was COV1001 and the donor's arm was Ad26.COV2.S. Each vaccinee took Ad26.COV2.S intramuscularly, once or twice 56 days apart.

Repertoires were generated with immunoSEQ multiplex PCR, while TCRdb's copy carries only in-frame clones and drops some. The data contain 400,000 to 450,000 clones, about 93% of them singletons. Points from the study as a whole: Placebo recipients had lower spike-specific TCR breadth than vaccine recipients.

Details on this clone: The antigen remains undetermined.

Documented treatment: 15 to 20 received Ad26.COV2.S at low or high dose, single or two shots; roughly five received placebo; per-sample allocation not given. Samples came from day 63 after the first vaccine or placebo injection. The sample came from a Boston adult aged 18-55 years. The origin of this receptor is a person aged 18-65 years who received the Ad26.COV2.S COVID-19 vaccine or a placebo. The source material was peripheral blood, sampled in a trial of Ad26.COV2.S vaccine versus placebo.

The CDR3 coding sequence is TGTGCCAGCAGCTTAGATTATCCAGGGAATCAGCCCCAGCATTTT. This translates into CASSLDYPGNQPQHF. The V call is TRBV7-9, the J call TRBJ1-5, with a tentative D call TRBD1 (5 bases). The CDR3 extends over 15 amino acids. Germline assignment: CDR1 SEHNR and CDR2 FQNEAQ (reference sequence). V dropped 1 base and J dropped 4 bases, with 11 bases sitting between them. The full variable domain, its missing parts supplied by reference TRBV7-9 and TRBJ1-5, is DTGVSQNPRHKITKRGQNVTFRCDPISEHNRLYWYRQTLGQGPEFLTYFQNEAQLEKSRLLSDRFSAERPKGSFSTLEIQRTEQGDSAMYLCASSLDYPGNQPQHFGDGTRLSIL.